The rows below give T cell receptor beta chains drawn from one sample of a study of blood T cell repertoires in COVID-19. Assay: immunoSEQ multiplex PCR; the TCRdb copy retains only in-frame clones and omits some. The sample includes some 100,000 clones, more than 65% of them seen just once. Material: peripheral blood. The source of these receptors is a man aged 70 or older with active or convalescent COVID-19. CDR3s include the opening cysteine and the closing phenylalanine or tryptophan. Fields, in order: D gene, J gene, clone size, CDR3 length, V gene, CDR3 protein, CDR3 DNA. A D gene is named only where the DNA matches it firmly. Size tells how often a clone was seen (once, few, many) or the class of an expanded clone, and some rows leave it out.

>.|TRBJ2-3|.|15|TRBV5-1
CASSLAGENTDTQYF
TGCGCCAGCAGCTTGGCGGGGGAGAACACAGATACGCAGTATTTT
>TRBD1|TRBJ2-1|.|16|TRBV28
CASSLGDRGRGNEQFF
TGTGCCAGCAGTTTAGGGGACAGGGGGCGGGGGAATGAGCAGTTCTTC
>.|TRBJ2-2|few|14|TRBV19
CASSISANTGELFF
TGTGCCAGTAGTATCTCCGCGAACACCGGGGAGCTGTTTTTT
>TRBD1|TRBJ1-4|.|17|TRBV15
CATSRDPYRGDGEKLFF
TGTGCCACCAGCAGAGATCCCTACAGGGGTGATGGTGAAAAACTGTTTTTT
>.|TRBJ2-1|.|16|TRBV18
CASSPRGRVSYNEQFF
TGTGCCAGCTCACCACGGGGCAGGGTCTCCTACAATGAGCAGTTCTTC
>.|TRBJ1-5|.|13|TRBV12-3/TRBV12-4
CASSLSGSQPQHF
TGTGCCAGCAGTTTAAGTGGTAGTCAGCCCCAGCATTTT
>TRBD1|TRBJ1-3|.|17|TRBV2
CASRHPGQKFSGNTIYF
TGTGCCAGCAGGCACCCGGGACAGAAATTCTCTGGAAACACCATATATTTT
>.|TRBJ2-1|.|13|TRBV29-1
CSVEVVAYNEQFF
TGCAGCGTTGAAGTAGTTGCCTACAATGAGCAGTTCTTC
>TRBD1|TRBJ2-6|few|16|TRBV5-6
CASSLVDRAGANVLTF
TGTGCCAGCAGCTTGGTAGACAGGGCTGGGGCCAACGTCCTGACTTTC
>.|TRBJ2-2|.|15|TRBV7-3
CASRAQGANTGELFF
TGTGCCAGCAGGGCACAGGGTGCGAACACCGGGGAGCTGTTTTTT
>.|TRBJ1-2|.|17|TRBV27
CASSPPRGRGSNYGYTF
TGTGCCAGCAGTCCCCCCCGAGGGAGGGGGTCAAACTATGGCTACACCTTC
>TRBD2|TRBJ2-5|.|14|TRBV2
CASGAGVRQETQYF
TGTGCCAGCGGGGCGGGGGTTCGCCAAGAGACCCAGTACTTC
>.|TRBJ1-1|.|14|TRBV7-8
CASSLVVPNTEAFF
TGTGCCAGCAGCTTAGTAGTTCCCAACACTGAAGCTTTCTTT
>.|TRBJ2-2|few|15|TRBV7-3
CASSRLGENTGELFF
TGTGCCAGCAGCCGGTTAGGGGAGAACACCGGGGAGCTGTTTTTT
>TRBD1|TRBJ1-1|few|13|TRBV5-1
CASRRTGSFEAFF
TGCGCCAGCAGGCGGACAGGGAGCTTTGAAGCTTTCTTT
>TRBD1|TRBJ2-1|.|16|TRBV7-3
CASSQTGTGVGYEQFF
TGTGCCAGCAGCCAGACGGGGACAGGGGTAGGCTATGAGCAGTTCTTC
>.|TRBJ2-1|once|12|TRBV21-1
CASKTKSCEQFF
TGTGCCAGCAAAACCAAGAGTTGTGAGCAGTTCTTC
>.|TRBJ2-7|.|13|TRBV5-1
CASSDSPTYEQYF
TGCGCCAGCAGTGACAGCCCCACCTACGAGCAGTACTTC
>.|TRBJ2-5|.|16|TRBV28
CASSLAASNPAETQYF
TGTGCCAGCAGTTTAGCGGCCAGCAACCCCGCTGAGACCCAGTACTTC
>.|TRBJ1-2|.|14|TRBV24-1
CATSDTGTTLGYTF
TGTGCCACCAGTGATACAGGGACAACACTTGGCTACACCTTC
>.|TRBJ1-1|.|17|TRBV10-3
CAISESVERPRRAEAFF
TGTGCCATCAGTGAGTCAGTAGAAAGACCTCGGAGGGCTGAAGCTTTCTTT
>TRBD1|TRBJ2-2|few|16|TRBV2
CASSRAGTGLYAELFF
TGTGCCAGCTCCCGAGCCGGGACAGGGCTGTATGCGGAGCTGTTTTTT
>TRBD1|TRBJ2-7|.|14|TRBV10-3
CAIRRQGETYEQYF
TGTGCCATCAGAAGACAGGGGGAAACCTACGAGCAGTACTTC
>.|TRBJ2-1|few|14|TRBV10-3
CAISEEEMDNEQFF
TGTGCCATCAGTGAGGAGGAGATGGACAATGAGCAGTTCTTC
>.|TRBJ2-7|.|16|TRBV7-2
CASSLLPSGSPYEQYF
TGTGCCAGCAGCCTCCTCCCAAGCGGGTCCCCCTACGAGCAGTACTTC
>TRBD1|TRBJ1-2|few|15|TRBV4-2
CASSQDRRGLNGYTF
TGTGCCAGCAGCCAAGATCGAAGGGGGCTCAATGGCTACACCTTC
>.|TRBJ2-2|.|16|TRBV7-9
CASSLVFGRRTGELFF
TGTGCCAGCAGCTTAGTTTTCGGGAGACGGACCGGGGAGCTGTTTTTT
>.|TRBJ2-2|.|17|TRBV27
CASSSGGRGAVAGELFF
TGTGCCAGCAGTTCTGGGGGCAGAGGAGCGGTGGCCGGGGAGCTGTTTTTT
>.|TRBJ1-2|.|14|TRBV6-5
CASTNGGGAYGYTF
TGTGCCAGCACTAATGGGGGAGGAGCCTATGGCTACACCTTC
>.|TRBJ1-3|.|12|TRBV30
CASYPGGNTIYF
TGTGCCTCTTACCCGGGGGGAAACACCATATATTTT
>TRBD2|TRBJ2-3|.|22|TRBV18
CASSPLPPPPSAGGNSTDTQYF
TGTGCCAGCTCACCTCTACCCCCACCCCCCTCAGCGGGGGGCAACTCCACAGATACGCAGTATTTT
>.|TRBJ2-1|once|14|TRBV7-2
CASSLGLATNEQFF
TGTGCCAGCAGCTTAGGTTTGGCCACGAATGAGCAGTTCTTC
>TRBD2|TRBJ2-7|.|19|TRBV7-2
CASSLVRSPLAGSFYEQYF
TGTGCCAGCAGCTTAGTTCGGTCCCCTCTAGCGGGGTCCTTCTACGAGCAGTACTTC
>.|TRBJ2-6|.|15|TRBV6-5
CASSYQGTGANVLTF
TGTGCCAGCAGTTACCAGGGGACTGGGGCCAACGTCCTGACTTTC
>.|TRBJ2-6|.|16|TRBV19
CASRPGMVSGANVLTF
TGTGCCAGTAGACCGGGGATGGTCTCTGGGGCCAACGTCCTGACTTTC
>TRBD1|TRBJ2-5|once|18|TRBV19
CASSPGTGGWSAGETQYF
TGTGCCAGTAGCCCAGGGACAGGGGGATGGTCAGCAGGAGAGACCCAGTACTTC
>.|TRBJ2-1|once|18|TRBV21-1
CASSTVWPGLDFIGEQFF
TGTGCCAGCAGCACGGTTTGGCCGGGACTAGATTTTATTGGTGAGCAGTTCTTC
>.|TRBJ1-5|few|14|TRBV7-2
CASSQLAGYQPQHF
TGTGCCAGCAGCCAGCTGGCAGGCTATCAGCCCCAGCATTTT
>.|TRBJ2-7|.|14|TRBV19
CASIGDSPGYEQYF
TGTGCCAGTATCGGAGACAGCCCTGGATACGAGCAGTACTTC
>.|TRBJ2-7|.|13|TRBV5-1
CASSLARGGEQYF
TGCGCCAGCAGCTTGGCCAGGGGCGGGGAGCAGTACTTC
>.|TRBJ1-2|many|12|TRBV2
CASSYESNGYTF
TGTGCCAGCAGTTACGAGAGCAATGGCTACACCTTC
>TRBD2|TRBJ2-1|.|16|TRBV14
CASSQVTSGDYNEQFF
TGTGCCAGCAGCCAAGTTACTAGCGGGGATTACAATGAGCAGTTCTTC
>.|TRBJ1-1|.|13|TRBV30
CAWSETENTEAFF
TGTGCCTGGAGTGAGACAGAGAACACTGAAGCTTTCTTT
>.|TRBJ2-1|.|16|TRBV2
CASSETFMSSYNEQFF
TGTGCCAGCAGTGAAACCTTCATGAGCTCCTACAATGAGCAGTTCTTC
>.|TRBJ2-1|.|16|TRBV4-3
CASSQAGLAGYNEQFF
TGCGCCAGCAGCCAGGCGGGACTGGCGGGTTACAATGAGCAGTTCTTC